This T cell receptor (beta chain) stems from a study of cytomegalovirus exposure and HLA in healthy donors. The PCR was carried out with 60 Vbeta primers and 13 Jbeta primers. Using immunoSEQ multiplex PCR, the repertoire was profiled, and TCRdb retains in-frame clones only, with some absent. The sample records under 150,000 clones, about three quarters being singletons. The sample holds a few counts of this clone. This CDR3 spans 15 amino acids. Germline V gene data show CDR1 as SGHDN and CDR2 as FVKESK. Between the trimmed V and J ends, which lost 2 bases and 3 bases, there was a span of 11 bases. The TCR comes from a man under 40 in good health and CMV-seronegative. The sample taken for sequencing was PBMCs. The chain carries TRBV14 and TRBJ2-1; TRBD2 is a possible D gene (6 bases). Here the CDR3 reads CASSQWRDVYNEQFF. In DNA form, the CDR3 reads TGTGCCAGCAGCCAATGGAGGGACGTCTACAATGAGCAGTTCTTC.